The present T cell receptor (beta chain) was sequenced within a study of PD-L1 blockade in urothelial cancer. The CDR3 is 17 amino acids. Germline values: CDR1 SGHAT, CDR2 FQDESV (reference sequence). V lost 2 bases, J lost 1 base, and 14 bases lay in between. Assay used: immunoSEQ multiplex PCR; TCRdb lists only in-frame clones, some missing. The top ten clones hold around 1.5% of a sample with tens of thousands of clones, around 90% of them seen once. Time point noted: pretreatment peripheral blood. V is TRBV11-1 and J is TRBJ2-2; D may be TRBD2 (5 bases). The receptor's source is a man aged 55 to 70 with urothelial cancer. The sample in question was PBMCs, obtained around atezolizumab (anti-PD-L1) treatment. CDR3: CASSLLSGVGNTGELFF. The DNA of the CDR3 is TGTGCCAGCAGCTTACTCAGCGGAGTCGGGAACACCGGGGAGCTGTTTTTT.